These 11 T cell receptor beta chains were all obtained from the same sample, sequenced in a study of a mutant IDH1 vaccine in newly diagnosed glioma. For these TCRs, the target antigens are not known. Libraries were prepared by immunoSEQ multiplex PCR; TCRdb keeps only in-frame clonotypes and omits some of them. The data contain tens of thousands of clones, approximately 85% of them singletons. Time point described: week 23, last vaccination. In every dose of vaccine, 300 ug of mutant IDH1 20-mer peptide was given alongside topical imiquimod. Sequences were derived from PBMCs, sampled from a glioma patient whose treatment included an IDH1 peptide vaccine. The source is a woman aged 50 to 60 with glioma.

This chain connects TRBV30 to TRBJ2-3; D unresolved. V lost 3 bases and J lost 0, with 7 bases in between. The CDR3 is 13 residues long. CDR1 and CDR2 from the germline V gene are GTSNPN and SVGIG (reference sequence). The CDR3 spells CAWSLDSTDTQYF. In nucleotides, the CDR3 is TGTGCCTGGAGCTTGGACAGCACAGATACGCAGTATTTT.

V usage is TRBV27 and J usage is TRBJ2-3; 8 bases map to TRBD2. The germline gives CDR1 MNHEY, CDR2 SMNVEV (reference sequence). With 7 bases clipped from V and 4 bases from J, the junction kept 13 bases outside the gene matches. CDR3 length equals 16 residues. CDR3 sequence: CASTLGAGGYPDTQYF. The CDR3 DNA follows: TGTGCCAGCACCCTCGGGGCGGGAGGCTACCCAGATACGCAGTATTTT.

The chain joins TRBV5-5 to TRBJ1-1; D call uncertain. Looked up from germline, CDR1 is SGHKS and CDR2 is YYEKEE (reference sequence). The CDR3 runs to 16 residues. Deletions cut 4 bases from V and 1 base from J, with 17 bases between. In nucleotides, the CDR3 is TGTGCCAGCAGCCGGGAATTGGGGAAAGGGAACACTGAAGCTTTCTTT. Protein product: CASSRELGKGNTEAFF.

This clone has just a few counts. The chain combines TRBV2 with TRBJ1-2, with a weak D call TRBD1 (5 bases). The ends were cut back, 2 bases at V and 4 bases at J, with 5 bases in the middle. The CDR3 loop spans 12 amino acids. CDR1 and CDR2 from the germline V gene are SNHLY and FYNNEI. The CDR3 region is CASSEQGYGYTF. DNA of the CDR3: TGTGCCAGCAGTGAACAGGGCTATGGCTACACCTTC.

In DNA form, the CDR3 reads TGTGCCAGCAGCTTCGCAAGGGGGCGAGAGACCCAGTACTTC. Translation gives CASSFARGRETQYF. The chain couples TRBV11-3 to TRBJ2-5; TRBD1 matches 7 bases. In germline, CDR1 is SGHNT, CDR2 YENEEA. The CDR3 extends over 14 amino acids. With V trimmed by 3 bases and J by 4 bases, 5 bases remained unmatched.

The chain joins TRBV9 to TRBJ2-3; 7 nucleotides match TRBD2. J was trimmed by 2 bases and V by 4 bases; bases with no gene match: 4. The germline gives CDR1 SGDLS, CDR2 YYNGEE. This CDR3 contains 14 residues. The CDR3 DNA is TGTGCCAGCAGCCTCCGGGACTACACAGATACGCAGTATTTT. Its translation: CASSLRDYTDTQYF.

J is TRBJ1-3 and V is TRBV15; D is unclear. The CDR3 is made up of 15 amino acids. V lost 2 bases and J lost 0, with 8 bases in between. Germline V lookup: CDR1 LNHNV, CDR2 YYDKDF (reference sequence). The DNA of the CDR3 is TGTGCCACCAGCAGACAGGCCGACTCTGGAAACACCATATATTTT. As protein: CATSRQADSGNTIYF.

V and J are TRBV10-3 and TRBJ1-2, with unresolved D. Trimming left V 6 bases short and J 9 bases short, with 11 bases between. The CDR3 loop spans 11 amino acids. Germline lookup yields CDR1 ENHRY and CDR2 SYGVKD. The CDR3 loop is CAIRRNGSYTF. The DNA of the CDR3 is TGTGCCATCAGGCGCAATGGCAGCTACACCTTC.

The chain uses TRBV6-5 and TRBJ1-5; weak D call: TRBD1 (6 bases). Trimming pared 8 bases from V and 7 bases from J, leaving 12 bases between. CDR3 length: 12 amino acids. Germline V gene data show CDR1 as MNHEY and CDR2 as SVGAGI. The DNA of the CDR3 is TGTGCCAGCGGAACAGGGCGGCAGCCCCAGCATTTT. Its translation: CASGTGRQPQHF.

The chain links TRBV5-1 to TRBJ1-4; TRBD1 aligns across 10 bases. CDR1 SGHRS and CDR2 YFSETQ come from the germline V gene. The CDR3 length is 16 residues. The trim removed 3 bases at V and 5 bases at J, leaving 7 bases unmatched. CDR3 DNA sequence: TGCGCCAGCAGCTCTTTTCCGGGACAGGGGAATGAAAAACTGTTTTTT. It codes for CASSSFPGQGNEKLFF.

V is TRBV10-3 and J is TRBJ2-6; D perhaps matches TRBD1 (6 bases). From germline, CDR1 is ENHRY and CDR2 SYGVKD. The CDR3 is made up of 14 amino acids. V lost 6 bases, J lost 3 bases, and 9 bases lay in between. CDR3 sequence: CAIRETGGANVLTF. Written as DNA, the CDR3 is TGTGCCATCAGGGAGACAGGTGGGGCCAACGTCCTGACTTTC.